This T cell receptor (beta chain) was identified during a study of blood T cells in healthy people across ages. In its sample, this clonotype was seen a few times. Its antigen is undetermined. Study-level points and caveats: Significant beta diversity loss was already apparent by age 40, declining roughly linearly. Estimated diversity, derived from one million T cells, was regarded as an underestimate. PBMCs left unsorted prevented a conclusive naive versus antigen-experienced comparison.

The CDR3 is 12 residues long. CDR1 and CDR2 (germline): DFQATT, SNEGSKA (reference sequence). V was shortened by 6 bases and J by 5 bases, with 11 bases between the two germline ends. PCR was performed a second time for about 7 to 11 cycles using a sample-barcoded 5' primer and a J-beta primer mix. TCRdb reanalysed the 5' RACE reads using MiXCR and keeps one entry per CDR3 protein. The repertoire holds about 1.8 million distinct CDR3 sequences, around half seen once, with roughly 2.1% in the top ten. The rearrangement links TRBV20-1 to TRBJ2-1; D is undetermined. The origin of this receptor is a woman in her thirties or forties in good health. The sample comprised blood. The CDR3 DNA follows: TGCAGTGCCCAAAACCCCGACAATGAGCAGTTCTTC. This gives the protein CSAQNPDNEQFF.